The present T cell receptor beta chain was sequenced within a study of cytomegalovirus exposure and HLA in healthy donors. Overall study results and limits: Rarity held for most TCR sequences, but there were some public TCRs that occurred in many donors. TCR beta chains numbering some 150 were designated cytomegalovirus-associated.

Measured with immunoSEQ multiplex PCR; TCRdb has only the in-frame clones, and not every one. Of roughly 140,000 clones in the sample, around nine tenths were seen once. With regard to this clone: Its target is unknown.

Germline loops: CDR1 GTSNPN, CDR2 SVGIG (reference sequence). CDR3 length equals 14 residues. V lost 2 bases and J lost 2; bases outside the gene matches: 5. Separation from the roughly 700-subject first cohort characterized the roughly 130-subject validation cohort, to which the donors belonged. The sequence derives from a woman under 30 in good health and CMV-seropositive. Sequencing was performed on PBMCs. The V gene is TRBV30, the J gene TRBJ2-7; 8 nucleotides agree with TRBD2. The chain's CDR3 is CAWSTSGAAYEQYF. In DNA, the CDR3 is TGTGCCTGGAGTACTAGCGGAGCCGCCTACGAGCAGTACTTC.